One and the same sample provided the 30 T cell receptor beta chains below, sequenced in a study of post-analysis software for immune sequencing data. Study-wide points: Patients showed TRBV5-6, TRBV5-1 and TRBV20-1 among 4 or 5 TRBV segments more frequent than in controls.

Each TCR beta cDNA library carried unique molecular identifiers. In TCRdb, the PCR reads were re-called with MiXCR into one record per CDR3 protein. The data contain about 540,000 distinct CDR3 sequences, around 31% of them singletons. What these receptors recognize is not known. What was sequenced was blood. These receptor sequences come from a girl aged 2 to 17 with multiple sclerosis.

CDR3 loop: CAISADRVYGYTF. CDR3 DNA sequence: TGTGCCATCAGTGCGGACAGGGTTTATGGCTACACCTTC. The chain uses TRBV10-3 and TRBJ1-2, with 8 nucleotides matching TRBD1. Per germline, CDR1 ENHRY and CDR2 SYGVKD. The CDR3 runs to 13 residues. Trimming removed 4 bases from V and 5 bases from J; junction bases left unmatched: 3.

There are many counts of this clonotype. The rearrangement links TRBV20-1 to TRBJ2-3; 9 nucleotides match TRBD1. This CDR3 spans 16 amino acids. CDR1 and CDR2 (germline): DFQATT, SNEGSKA (reference sequence). V dropped 5 bases and J dropped 4; count of bases not matched to a gene: 13. The DNA of the CDR3 is TGCAGTGCTTATAACCCGGGACAGGGTGGTCCAGATACGCAGTATTTT. Translated, it gives CSAYNPGQGGPDTQYF.

The chain couples TRBV6-5 to TRBJ2-5; TRBD2 matches 9 bases. The CDR3 sequence is 15 residues long. V lost 9 bases to trimming and J lost 2 bases; unmatched junction nucleotides: 10. Germline V gene sequence: CDR1 MNHEY, CDR2 SVGAGI. CDR3 sequence reads: CARDPGTSRQETQYF. As DNA, the CDR3 is TGTGCCAGAGATCCAGGGACTAGCAGACAAGAGACCCAGTACTTC.

The chain recombines TRBV3-1 with TRBJ2-7; D is undetermined. Trimming took off 4 bases at V and 0 bases at J, with 16 bases between the two ends. In germline, CDR1 is LGHDT, CDR2 YNNKEL (reference sequence). The CDR3 sequence is 16 residues long. CDR3 loop: CASSPSFGVSSYEQYF. The DNA for the CDR3 is TGTGCCAGCAGCCCCTCCTTCGGCGTTAGCTCCTACGAGCAGTACTTC.

This clonotype was seen a few times. The chain joins TRBV20-1 to TRBJ2-7; the D is unclear. CDR3 length equals 14 residues. Germline-derived CDR1 and CDR2 are DFQATT and SNEGSKA (reference sequence). The V gene lost 6 bases and the J gene lost 3 bases, with 18 bases spanning the gap. This CDR3 is CSAHTTQIGYEQYF. For the CDR3, the DNA is TGCAGTGCACATACAACACAAATTGGCTACGAGCAGTACTTC.

This clonotype has just a few counts. The chain is built from TRBV9 and TRBJ2-3; D unresolved. The CDR3 runs 13 residues. The germline V and J ends were trimmed by 6 bases and 4 bases, with 12 bases remaining between them. From germline, CDR1 is SGDLS and CDR2 YYNGEE. The CDR3 sequence is CASNNVVSDTQYF. CDR3 DNA: TGTGCCAGCAACAATGTTGTCTCAGATACGCAGTATTTT.

This chain connects TRBV9 to TRBJ2-3, with D tentatively TRBD1 or TRBD2 (5 bases each). This CDR3 is 15 amino acids long. V was shortened by 1 base and J by 1 base, with 10 bases between the two germline ends. Germline CDR1 and CDR2: SGDLS and YYNGEE. The CDR3 region has the DNA TGTGCCAGCAGCGTAATCGGGACCCGCACAGATACGCAGTATTTT. Its protein product is CASSVIGTRTDTQYF.

This clonotype was seen many times. The V gene is TRBV5-6, the J gene TRBJ2-7, with unresolved D. The V end was cut by 9 bases, the J end by 0 bases, with 13 bases between. CDR1 is SGHDT, CDR2 YYEEEE, per germline. The CDR3 has 13 amino acids. This CDR3 reads CATSLPDSYEQYF. The CDR3 DNA is TGTGCCACTTCGCTCCCGGACTCCTACGAGCAGTACTTC. The complete variable domain, with remaining parts taken from reference TRBV5-6 and TRBJ2-7, reads DAGVTQSPTHLIKTRGQQVTLRCSPKSGHDTVSWYQQALGQGPQFIFQYYEEEERQRGNFPDRFSGHQFPNYSSELNVNALLLGDSALYLCATSLPDSYEQYFGPGTRLTVT.

The sample holds a few counts of this clonotype. The rearrangement links TRBV6-6 to TRBJ2-5, with D uncertain. The V end was cut by 2 bases, the J end by 5 bases, with 12 bases between. CDR3 length: 14 amino acids. Germline lookup yields CDR1 MNHNY and CDR2 SVGAGI (reference sequence). In DNA, the CDR3 is TGTGCCAGCAGTTACGCCGGTGGGGATGAGACCCAGTACTTC. It specifies CASSYAGGDETQYF.

The V and J genes are TRBV5-1 and TRBJ2-3; possibly TRBD2 for D (6 bases). The germline V gene has CDR1 SGHRS and CDR2 YFSETQ. CDR3 length: 14 amino acids. The germline V and J ends were trimmed by 1 base and 4 bases, with 10 bases remaining between them. CDR3 protein: CASSLTIAADTQYF. As DNA, the CDR3 is TGCGCCAGCAGCTTGACGATAGCGGCAGATACGCAGTATTTT.

V is TRBV7-2 and J is TRBJ1-1; TRBD1 is a possible D gene (5 bases). This CDR3 contains 13 residues. Germline CDR1 is SGHTA and CDR2 is FQGNSA. Trimming removed 6 bases at V and 0 bases at J, with 8 bases between. CDR3 nucleotide sequence: TGTGCCAGCAGAGTACAGGTGAACACTGAAGCTTTCTTT. Translating gives CASRVQVNTEAFF.

The chain uses TRBV6-5 and TRBJ2-5; 16 nucleotides line up with TRBD2. In germline, CDR1 is MNHEY, CDR2 SVGAGI. The trim removed 2 bases at V and 4 bases at J, leaving 7 bases unmatched. CDR3 length: 18 residues. The CDR3 nucleotides are TGTGCCAGCAGTTACGGGACTAGCGGGGGGGCCAAAGGAGAGACCCAGTACTTC. Translated: CASSYGTSGGAKGETQYF.

V gene TRBV20-1 combines with J gene TRBJ2-3, with 12 bases matching TRBD2. The CDR3 covers 20 residues. In germline, CDR1 is DFQATT, CDR2 SNEGSKA (reference sequence). The J segment lost 0 bases and the V segment lost 0 bases, leaving 13 bases of the junction unmatched. CDR3 residues: CSARDALQGLAGTSTDTQYF. The CDR3 DNA follows: TGCAGTGCTAGAGATGCTTTACAGGGACTAGCGGGCACTAGCACAGATACGCAGTATTTT.

This clonotype occurred a few times. This chain uses TRBV29-1 with TRBJ1-2, with 9 bases fitting TRBD1. The V gene's germline CDR1 is SQVTM and CDR2 ANQGSEA. The ends lost 6 bases at V and 8 bases at J; junction bases unmatched: 10. The CDR3 runs 13 residues. The CDR3 sequence: CSVPRGQGLGYTF. CDR3 in DNA: TGCAGCGTGCCCAGGGGACAGGGACTAGGCTACACCTTC.

With regard to this clonotype: A clone one base away is much larger, so this may be a read error. The rearrangement uses TRBV11-2 and TRBJ1-1; D ambiguous. Germline assignment: CDR1 SGHAT and CDR2 FQNNGV. The germline V and J ends were trimmed by 4 bases and 9 bases, with 12 bases remaining between them. The CDR3 is made up of 12 amino acids. As DNA, the CDR3 is TGTGCCAGCAGCTCAGATCGCTTTAAAGCTTTCTTT. Translating it yields CASSSDRFKAFF.

CDR3 DNA sequence: TGTGCCAGCAGTCCCGGGACAGGGGGCGGCTATGGCTACACCTTC. Its protein is CASSPGTGGGYGYTF. The rearrangement joins TRBV12-3 or TRBV12-4 to TRBJ1-2; 12 positions match TRBD1. This CDR3 comprises 15 residues. The trim removed 5 bases at V and 4 bases at J, leaving 5 bases unmatched.

The chain joins TRBV28 to TRBJ2-1; TRBD1 might be the D (6 bases). This CDR3 has 15 residues. Trimming stripped 5 bases from V and 11 bases from J, with 22 bases between. Germline CDR1 reads MDHEN; CDR2 reads SYDVKM. This CDR3 is CASSPRTLLGQKQFF. The CDR3, as DNA: TGTGCCAGCAGTCCCCGGACCCTCCTCGGACAGAAGCAGTTCTTC.

This rearrangement joins TRBV12-3 or TRBV12-4 to TRBJ2-2; 8 bases are a match to TRBD2. CDR3 length equals 16 residues. The junction had 8 bases not matched to a gene; V was cut back by 3 bases and J by 5 bases. In nucleotides, the CDR3 is TGTGCCAGCAGTTTTCCCAGCGGGGGTAGAACCGGGGAGCTGTTTTTT. Amino acid sequence: CASSFPSGGRTGELFF.

Turning to this clonotype: A much larger clone differs from this one at a single base, so this may be a read error. V and J are TRBV6-2 or TRBV6-3 and TRBJ1-1; no clear D gene. V was cut by 5 bases and J by 3 bases, with 10 bases left in between. Germline V gene sequence: CDR1 MNHEY, CDR2 SVGEGT. The CDR3 is 13 residues long. The CDR3: CASSPPEDTEAFF. The CDR3 bases are TGTGCCAGCAGTCCCCCAGAGGACACTGAAGCTTTCTTT.

V gene TRBV7-3 combines with J gene TRBJ2-5; no reliable D call. From germline, CDR1 is SGHTA and CDR2 FQGTGA. V lost 5 bases to trimming and J lost 1 base, with 8 bases between them. The CDR3 is 13 residues long. DNA of the CDR3: TGTGCCAGCAGCCTACAGCGCCAAGAGACCCAGTACTTC. Translation: CASSLQRQETQYF.

The gene calls are TRBV13 and TRBJ2-7; TRBD1 is a possible D gene (6 bases). The CDR3 totals 15 residues. CDR1 PRHDT and CDR2 FYEKMQ come from the germline V gene (reference sequence). Trimming left V 1 base short and J 1 base short, with 11 bases between. CDR3 residues: CASSLAIQGSYEQYF. The CDR3 DNA sequence: TGTGCCAGCAGCTTAGCGATACAGGGTTCCTACGAGCAGTACTTC.

The rearrangement joins TRBV4-1 to TRBJ2-3, with 8 bases identical to TRBD2. Germline trimming cut 3 bases from V and 2 bases from J; bases unmatched to any gene: 10. This CDR3 has 17 amino acids. The germline V gene has CDR1 MGHRA and CDR2 YSYEKL. The CDR3 spells CASSHPSGGGFTDTQYF. CDR3 coding DNA: TGCGCCAGCAGCCACCCCAGCGGGGGAGGTTTCACAGATACGCAGTATTTT.

This clonotype was counted between two and nine times. V and J are TRBV20-1 and TRBJ2-7, with 10 bases matching TRBD2. CDR3 length equals 15 residues. From germline, CDR1 is DFQATT and CDR2 SNEGSKA (reference sequence). Unmatched junction bases numbered 10, after V lost 5 bases and J lost 3 bases. The DNA of the CDR3 is TGCAGTGCTGGACACAGCGGGGGGGTCGACTACGAGCAGTACTTC. This translates into CSAGHSGGVDYEQYF.

This clonotype was detected only once. The rearrangement joins TRBV7-3 to TRBJ2-7; 7 nucleotides line up with TRBD1. The J call may be faulty, since TRBJ2-5 better matches the DNA end. CDR1 and CDR2 (germline): SGHTA, FQGTGA. The CDR3 is 15 amino acids. The CDR3 sequence: CASSSAGQVGETQYF. The CDR3 DNA reads as TGTGCCAGCAGCTCTGCAGGACAGGTTGGAGAGACCCAGTACTTC.

This clonotype came up a few times. The chain has TRBV20-1 and TRBJ2-5; 9 positions match TRBD1. The CDR3 extends over 12 amino acids. Trimming removed 6 bases from V and 4 bases from J; junction bases left unmatched: 3. CDR1 and CDR2 (germline): DFQATT, SNEGSKA (reference sequence). CDR3 DNA sequence: TGCAGTGCCCTGGACAGGGGAGAGACCCAGTACTTC. Encoded protein: CSALDRGETQYF.

This chain joins TRBV29-1 and TRBJ2-3, with TRBD2 matching 8 bases. V shed 4 bases and J 3 bases; nucleotides not matched to a gene: 12. The CDR3 is 16 amino acids. CDR1 is SQVTM and CDR2 is ANQGSEA in the germline V gene. The CDR3 region has the DNA TGCAGCGTTGTCGGCCCACTAGCGGAGGTTACAGATACGCAGTATTTT. It encodes CSVVGPLAEVTDTQYF.

This clonotype was counted between two and nine times. V gene TRBV7-6 combines with J gene TRBJ2-5, with 9 bases matching TRBD1. Germline CDR1 reads SGHVS; CDR2 reads FNYEAQ. V trimming: 7 bases; J trimming: 3 bases; junction bases outside the gene matches: 24. This CDR3 has 20 residues. CDR3 region: CASNPYLGTGLWASEETQYF. The CDR3 nucleotides read TGTGCCAGCAACCCCTATTTGGGGACAGGGCTTTGGGCTTCCGAAGAGACCCAGTACTTC.

There are a few counts of this clonotype. V is TRBV11-1 and J is TRBJ2-1; 7 nucleotides agree with TRBD2. The CDR3 consists of 11 residues. Germline CDR1 is SGHAT and CDR2 is FQDESV (reference sequence). The junction had 4 bases not matched to a gene; V was cut back by 8 bases and J by 9 bases. Here the CDR3 DNA reads TGTGCCAGCCGGGACTATATTGAGCAGTTCTTC. It specifies CASRDYIEQFF.

There are a few counts of this clonotype. The V and J genes are TRBV20-1 and TRBJ2-5; 8 nucleotides match TRBD2. After removal of 5 bases from V and 1 base from J, the junction contained 6 bases not matched to a gene. The germline V gene encodes CDR1 DFQATT and CDR2 SNEGSKA (reference sequence). The CDR3 runs 14 residues. The CDR3, as DNA: TGCAGTGCTTGGGGCGGGGGGCCCCAAGAGACCCAGTACTTC. Encoded protein: CSAWGGGPQETQYF.

The sample holds a few counts of this clonotype. The rearrangement uses TRBV6-5 and TRBJ1-4, with D perhaps TRBD1 (5 bases). This CDR3 is built from 16 residues. The ends were cut back, 5 bases at V and 7 bases at J, with 20 bases in the middle. Germline V lookup: CDR1 MNHEY, CDR2 SVGAGI. The CDR3 here is CASSTSQFPRGEKLFF. CDR3 nucleotides: TGTGCCAGCAGTACCTCTCAGTTCCCGAGGGGTGAAAAACTGTTTTTT.